This passage covers 24 T cell receptor beta chains from one sample sequenced in a study of CD8+CD57+ T cells in acquired aplastic anemia. The study profiled TCR beta VDJ and CDR3 using genomic DNA as template. TCRdb reprocessed the reads with MiXCR, giving one entry per CDR3 protein. The data hold a few hundred thousand distinct CDR3 sequences, with under 40% observed a single time. In patients chosen for sequencing, flow cytometry had shown CD8+CD57+ cell expansion. Source material: sorted CD4+, CD8+, or CD8+CD57+ T cells (not recorded which) from PBMCs. The receptors stem from a human donor with aplastic anemia.

This clonotype was counted only a few times. The V and J genes are TRBV12-3 or TRBV12-4 and TRBJ1-2; D possibly corresponds to TRBD1 (6 bases). CDR3 size: 16 residues. V dropped 6 bases and J dropped 3 bases, with 20 bases sitting between them. The CDR3 region is CASRKLSDSLDYGYTF. CDR3 in DNA: TGTGCCAGCAGGAAATTATCGGACAGTCTGGACTATGGCTACACCTTC.

This chain links TRBV12-3 or TRBV12-4 with TRBJ1-2; D is possibly TRBD1 (6 bases). V was clipped by 5 bases and J by 8 bases, with 18 bases between them. The CDR3 is made up of 14 amino acids. The chain's CDR3 is CASSRTANSGGYTF. In nucleotides, the CDR3 is TGTGCCAGCAGTAGGACAGCAAACTCGGGCGGCTACACCTTC.

A remark on this clonotype: This could be a read error, since a much larger clone is one nucleotide away. The V and J genes are TRBV4-3 and TRBJ1-2; D gene ambiguous. The CDR3 length is 14 residues. Germline V gene data show CDR1 as LGHNA and CDR2 as YSLEER. As DNA, the CDR3 is TGCGCCAGCAGCCAGATTGGTACAATGGGAGGCTGCACCTTC. Translated, it gives CASSQIGTMGGCTF.

The chain couples TRBV19 to TRBJ1-1; weak D call: TRBD1 (5 bases). The germline gives CDR1 LNHDA, CDR2 SQIVND (reference sequence). With 2 bases removed from V and 5 bases from J, the gap between germline ends came to 9 bases. The CDR3 loop spans 13 amino acids. In nucleotides, the CDR3 is TGTGCCAGTAGTATACTGGGACTAACTGAAGCTTTCTTT. It is translated as CASSILGLTEAFF.

This clonotype was observed a handful of times. The J gene is TRBJ2-1, the V gene TRBV5-1; D might be TRBD1 (5 bases). Germline loops: CDR1 SGHRS, CDR2 YFSETQ. The CDR3 loop spans 15 amino acids. V shed 1 base and J shed 4 bases, with 12 bases lying between them. Written as DNA, the CDR3 is TGCGCCAGCAGCTTGTTACCAGGGTCATACAATGAGCAGTTCTTC. This translates into CASSLLPGSYNEQFF.

This clonotype was detected a few times. This likely comes from a read error, as the CDR3 has no conserved phenylalanine or tryptophan at its end. Because the CDR3's place on the DNA is in doubt, the DNA is left out and the CDR3 is given as listed by TCRdb. The CDR3 reads CASSDIYSGNTL. V is TRBV2 and J is TRBJ1-2. The length of the CDR3 is 12 amino acids, counting both ends. In germline, CDR1 is SNHLY, CDR2 FYNNEI.

The V gene is TRBV20-1, the J gene TRBJ2-7; 9 bases are a match to TRBD1. Germline CDR1 DFQATT, CDR2 SNEGSKA (reference sequence). The CDR3 sequence is 12 residues long. V shed 5 bases, J shed 7 bases, and the junction held 6 bases outside the gene matches. Here the CDR3 reads CSAPDRGREQYF. The CDR3 coding sequence is TGCAGTGCTCCGGACAGGGGTAGGGAGCAGTACTTC.

This chain connects TRBV15 to TRBJ2-2, with a tentative D call TRBD1 (6 bases). The germline CDR1 and CDR2 sequences are LNHNV and YYDKDF (reference sequence). The CDR3 loop spans 14 amino acids. V lost 1 base and J lost 15, with 18 bases in between. CDR3 amino acids: CATSRASTGPMMFF. The CDR3 region has the DNA TGTGCCACCAGCAGAGCGAGCACAGGGCCGATGATGTTTTTT. Full variable domain (missing parts from reference TRBV15 and TRBJ2-2): DAMVIQNPRYQVTQFGKPVTLSCSQTLNHNVMYWYQQKSSQAPKLLFHYYDKDFNNEADTPDNFQSRRPNTSFCFLDIRSPGLGDTAMYLCATSRASTGPMMFFGEGSRLTVL.

The table lists this clonotype with many counts. V and J are TRBV9 and TRBJ2-5; D gene uncertain. This CDR3 comprises 13 residues. Trimming stripped 0 bases from V and 5 bases from J, with 8 bases between. CDR1 and CDR2 from the germline V gene are SGDLS and YYNGEE. The CDR3 here is CASSVEMGETQYF. The DNA of the CDR3 is TGTGCCAGCAGCGTAGAGATGGGGGAGACCCAGTACTTC.

Worth noting for this clonotype: A clone one base away is much larger, so this may be a read error. The chain couples TRBV10-3 to TRBJ2-3, with 10 bases matching TRBD2. This CDR3 contains 15 residues. V dropped 3 bases and J dropped 4; count of bases not matched to a gene: 4. Germline CDR1 and CDR2: ENHRY and SYGVKD. In DNA, the CDR3 is TGTGCCATCAGTGAAATAGCGGGGGGCGCAGATACGCAGTATTTT. It translates to CAISEIAGGADTQYF.

The gene calls are TRBV4-2 and TRBJ2-1; 11 bases align to TRBD2. V was clipped by 4 bases and J by 8 bases; unmatched bases: 7. From germline, CDR1 is LGHNA and CDR2 YNFKEQ. The CDR3 is 15 amino acids. This CDR3 is CASSLTLLAGDEQFF. CDR3 nucleotides: TGTGCCAGCAGCCTAACTCTACTAGCGGGAGATGAGCAGTTCTTC.

The V and J genes are TRBV20-1 and TRBJ2-3, with D perhaps TRBD2 (5 bases). CDR1 DFQATT and CDR2 SNEGSKA come from the germline V gene (reference sequence). Trimming pared 0 bases from V and 3 bases from J, leaving 13 bases between. This CDR3 is built from 15 residues. CDR3 protein: CSARDRARETDTQYF. In DNA, the CDR3 is TGCAGTGCTAGAGATAGGGCCCGGGAAACAGATACGCAGTATTTT.

This clonotype was detected only a few times. The V and J genes are TRBV2 and TRBJ2-7; 10 bases are a match to TRBD2. V shed 6 bases, J shed 3 bases, and the junction held 2 bases outside the gene matches. The CDR3 spans 13 residues. Germline V gives CDR1 SNHLY, CDR2 FYNNEI. In nucleotides, the CDR3 is TGTGCCAGCAGGACTAGCGGGCGCTACGAGCAGTACTTC. Its protein is CASRTSGRYEQYF.

The V gene is TRBV4-2, the J gene TRBJ2-1, with D tentatively TRBD2 (5 bases). V was clipped by 0 bases and J by 4 bases, with 16 bases between them. The CDR3 has 17 residues. CDR1 and CDR2 (germline): LGHNA, YNFKEQ. The CDR3 bases are TGTGCCAGCAGCCAAGATCTCCGGCGGGCAAATTACAATGAGCAGTTCTTC. Protein sequence: CASSQDLRRANYNEQFF.

The J gene is TRBJ1-6, the V gene TRBV25-1; D may be TRBD1 (6 bases). Germline CDR1 and CDR2: MGHDK and SYGVNS. V shed 7 bases and J shed 5 bases, with 18 bases lying between them. CDR3 size: 16 residues. The CDR3 nucleotides read TGTGCCAGCACCCAGGATAGCGGACAGAATAATTCACCCCTCCACTTT. Encoded protein: CASTQDSGQNNSPLHF.

The chain is built from TRBV20-1 and TRBJ2-7, with D possibly matching TRBD2 (5 bases). Per the germline V gene, CDR1 is DFQATT and CDR2 is SNEGSKA (reference sequence). The V and J ends lost 6 bases and 0 bases respectively, with 15 bases between them. The CDR3 length is 14 residues. CDR3 protein: CSAPSSGDSYEQYF. The CDR3 coding sequence is TGCAGTGCCCCCTCCAGCGGAGACTCCTACGAGCAGTACTTC.

CDR3 in DNA: TGCAGTGCTAGATCAGACAGGGGTCGTACTGAAGCTTTCTTT. Amino acid sequence: CSARSDRGRTEAFF. The V and J genes are TRBV20-1 and TRBJ1-1; 8 nucleotides line up with TRBD1. The trim removed 2 bases at V and 5 bases at J, leaving 7 bases unmatched. The V gene's germline CDR1 is DFQATT and CDR2 SNEGSKA (reference sequence). CDR3 length: 14 amino acids.

Concerning this clonotype: A junction boundary mismatches the germline segment, possibly from a read error. CDR3 DNA sequence: TGTGCCAGCAGCCCGACCCGGACAGGGGTCCCCCAACATTTT. It codes for CASSPTRTGVPQHF. The rearrangement links TRBV3-1 to TRBJ1-5; 9 nucleotides agree with TRBD1. CDR1 and CDR2 from the germline V gene are LGHDT and YNNKEL (reference sequence). The CDR3 spans 14 residues.

This clonotype was counted at least ten times. This rearrangement joins TRBV9 to TRBJ1-2; no clear D gene. V was trimmed by 4 bases and J by 7 bases, leaving 20 bases between them. The germline CDR1 and CDR2 sequences are SGDLS and YYNGEE. CDR3 size: 15 residues. CDR3: CASSTTDRPLTGYTF. CDR3 DNA: TGTGCCAGCAGCACAACAGACCGACCCCTAACTGGCTACACCTTC.

Many counts were recorded for this clonotype. J is TRBJ2-6 and V is TRBV7-8; D is uncertain. This CDR3 contains 14 residues. V lost 4 bases and J lost 0, with 4 bases in between. Germline V gene lookup returns CDR1 SGHVS and CDR2 FQNEAQ. CDR3 sequence reads: CASSSTSGANVLTF. In DNA form, the CDR3 reads TGTGCCAGCAGCTCCACCTCTGGGGCCAACGTCCTGACTTTC.

The table lists this clonotype with a few counts. This sequence joins TRBV6-2 or TRBV6-3 and TRBJ2-3, with TRBD2 matching over 7 bases. The CDR3 is 17 amino acids. V gave up 2 bases and J gave up 6 bases; unmatched junction bases: 14. From germline, CDR1 is MNHEY and CDR2 SVGEGT. CDR3 sequence reads: CASSYLAVVLVVDTQYF. The DNA of the CDR3 is TGTGCCAGCAGTTACCTAGCGGTAGTTCTCGTTGTTGATACGCAGTATTTT.

This clonotype was found many times. The genes are TRBV24-1 and TRBJ1-5; no firm D call. CDR1 is KGHDR, CDR2 SFDVKD, per germline. V lost 4 bases and J lost 4, with 10 bases in between. CDR3 length: 14 amino acids. CDR3 nucleotide sequence: TGTGCCACCAGTGAGCCAGGCAGTAATCAGCCCCAGCATTTT. Its protein is CATSEPGSNQPQHF.

The rearrangement joins TRBV20-1 to TRBJ1-2; TRBD1 might be the D (6 bases). V shed 6 bases and J shed 3 bases, with 17 bases lying between them. The CDR3 is 14 amino acids. Per germline, CDR1 DFQATT and CDR2 SNEGSKA (reference sequence). The CDR3 bases are TGCAGTGCACGGAAGACAGGACCCTACTATGGCTACACCTTC. It is translated as CSARKTGPYYGYTF.

This clonotype was seen at least ten times. The chain is built from TRBV7-2 and TRBJ2-5; tentative D call: TRBD1 (5 bases). Per germline, CDR1 SGHTA and CDR2 FQGNSA. This CDR3 is built from 14 residues. V lost 5 bases, J lost 5 bases, and 15 bases lay in between. This CDR3 reads CASSRQTVLETQYF. DNA of the CDR3: TGTGCCAGCAGCCGACAGACAGTCCTGGAGACCCAGTACTTC.